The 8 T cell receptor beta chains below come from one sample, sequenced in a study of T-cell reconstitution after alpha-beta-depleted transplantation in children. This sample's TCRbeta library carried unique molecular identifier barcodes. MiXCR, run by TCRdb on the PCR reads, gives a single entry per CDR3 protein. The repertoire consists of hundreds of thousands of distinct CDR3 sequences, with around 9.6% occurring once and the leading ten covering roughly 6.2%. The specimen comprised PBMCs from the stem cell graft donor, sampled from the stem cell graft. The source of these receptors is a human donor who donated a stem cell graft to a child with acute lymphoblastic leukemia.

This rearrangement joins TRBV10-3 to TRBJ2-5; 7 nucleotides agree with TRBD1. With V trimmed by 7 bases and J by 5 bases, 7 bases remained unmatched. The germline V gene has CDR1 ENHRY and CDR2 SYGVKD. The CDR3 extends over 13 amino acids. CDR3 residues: CAIKGDSSETQYF. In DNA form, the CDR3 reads TGTGCCATCAAGGGGGACAGTTCCGAGACCCAGTACTTC.

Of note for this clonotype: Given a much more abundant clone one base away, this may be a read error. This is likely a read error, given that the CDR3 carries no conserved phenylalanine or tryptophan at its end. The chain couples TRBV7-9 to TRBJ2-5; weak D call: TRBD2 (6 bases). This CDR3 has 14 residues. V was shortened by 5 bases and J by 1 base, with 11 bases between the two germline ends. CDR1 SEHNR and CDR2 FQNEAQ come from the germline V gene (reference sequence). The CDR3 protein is CASSGGLSQETQYC. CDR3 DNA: TGTGCCAGCAGCGGGGGGTTGAGCCAAGAGACCCAGTACTGC.

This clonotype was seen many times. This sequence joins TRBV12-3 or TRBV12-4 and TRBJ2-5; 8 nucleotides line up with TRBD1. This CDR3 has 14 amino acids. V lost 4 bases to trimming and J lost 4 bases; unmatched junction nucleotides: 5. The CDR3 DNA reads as TGTGCCAGCAGTTCCCGGGACAGGTTAGAGACCCAGTACTTC. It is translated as CASSSRDRLETQYF.

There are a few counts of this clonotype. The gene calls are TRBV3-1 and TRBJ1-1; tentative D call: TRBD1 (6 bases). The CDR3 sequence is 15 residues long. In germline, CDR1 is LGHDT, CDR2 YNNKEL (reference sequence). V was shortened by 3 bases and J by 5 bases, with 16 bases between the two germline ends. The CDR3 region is CASSQATQGGTEAFF. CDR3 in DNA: TGTGCCAGCAGCCAGGCCACACAGGGTGGGACTGAAGCTTTCTTT.

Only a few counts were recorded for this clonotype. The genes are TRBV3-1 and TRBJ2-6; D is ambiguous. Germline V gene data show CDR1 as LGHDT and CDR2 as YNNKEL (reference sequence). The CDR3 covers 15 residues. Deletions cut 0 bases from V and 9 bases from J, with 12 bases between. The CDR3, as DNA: TGTGCCAGCAGCCAAGATCTAGTCCCCCTCAACGTCCTGACTTTC. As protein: CASSQDLVPLNVLTF.

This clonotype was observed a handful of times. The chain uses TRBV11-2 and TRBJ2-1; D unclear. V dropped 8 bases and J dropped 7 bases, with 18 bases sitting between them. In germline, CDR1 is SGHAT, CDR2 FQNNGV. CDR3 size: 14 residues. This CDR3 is CASFGAPLGNEQFF. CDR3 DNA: TGTGCCAGCTTTGGAGCCCCCTTAGGGAATGAGCAGTTCTTC.

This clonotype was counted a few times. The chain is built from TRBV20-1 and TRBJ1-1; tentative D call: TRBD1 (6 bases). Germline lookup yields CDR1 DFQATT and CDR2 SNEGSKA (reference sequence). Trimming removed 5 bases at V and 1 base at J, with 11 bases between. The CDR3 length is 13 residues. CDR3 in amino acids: CSAPGQKNTEAFF. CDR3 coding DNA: TGCAGTGCTCCCGGACAGAAGAACACTGAAGCTTTCTTT.

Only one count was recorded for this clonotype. The chain's CDR3 is CASSLGTQGVYEQYF. The CDR3 DNA reads TGTGCCAGCAGCTTGGGTACACAGGGTGTTTACGAGCAGTACTTC. The rearrangement uses TRBV5-8 and TRBJ2-7; D might be TRBD1 (6 bases). Germline V lookup: CDR1 SGHTS, CDR2 YDEGEE. CDR3 length: 15 amino acids. Deletions cut 0 bases from V and 4 bases from J, with 14 bases between.